This T cell receptor beta chain was documented in a study of blood T cell repertoires in COVID-19. Study-wide background: Donors in the United States, Italy and Spain gave samples during acute or convalescent COVID-19.

Individuals drawn from 24 US areas were roughly 18 to 95 years old. Symptom resolution, clearance, or two negative PCRs marked the recovered donors of Cohort 3. The V segment lost 5 bases and the J segment 13 bases; nucleotides outside the gene matches: 13. The CDR3 extends over 15 amino acids. CDR1 and CDR2 (germline): MNHEY, SMNVEV (reference sequence). This table comes from immunoSEQ multiplex PCR, and its TCRdb copy is limited to in-frame clones, with some not included. The data contain around 140,000 clones, more than 75% of them singletons. The V and J genes are TRBV27 and TRBJ2-1; 11 nucleotides align to TRBD2. The TCR was taken from a man aged 55 to 69 who had recovered from COVID-19. Sequenced input: PBMCs or T cells enriched from blood (not recorded which). CDR3 sequence reads: CASSPGTSGTLIQFF. CDR3 coding DNA: TGTGCCAGCAGTCCGGGGACTAGCGGAACGCTTATCCAGTTCTTC.